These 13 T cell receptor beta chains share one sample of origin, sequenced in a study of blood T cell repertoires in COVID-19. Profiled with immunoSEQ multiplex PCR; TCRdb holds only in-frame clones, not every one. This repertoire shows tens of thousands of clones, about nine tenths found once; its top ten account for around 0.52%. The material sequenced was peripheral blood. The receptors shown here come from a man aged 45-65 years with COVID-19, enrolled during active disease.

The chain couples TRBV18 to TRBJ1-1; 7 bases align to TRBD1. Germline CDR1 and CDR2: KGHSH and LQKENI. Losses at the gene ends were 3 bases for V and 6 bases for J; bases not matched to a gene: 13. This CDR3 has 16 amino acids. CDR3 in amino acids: CASSPRPSDRDAEAFF. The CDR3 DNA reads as TGTGCCAGCTCACCCAGGCCCTCAGACAGGGATGCTGAAGCTTTCTTT.

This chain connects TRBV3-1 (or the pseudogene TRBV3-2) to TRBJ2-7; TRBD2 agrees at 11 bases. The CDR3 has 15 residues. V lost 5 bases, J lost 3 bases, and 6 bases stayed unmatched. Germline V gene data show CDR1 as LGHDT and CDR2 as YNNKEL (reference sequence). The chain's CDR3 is CASSVTLAGGYEQYF. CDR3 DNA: TGTGCCAGCAGCGTTACTCTAGCGGGAGGCTACGAGCAGTACTTC.

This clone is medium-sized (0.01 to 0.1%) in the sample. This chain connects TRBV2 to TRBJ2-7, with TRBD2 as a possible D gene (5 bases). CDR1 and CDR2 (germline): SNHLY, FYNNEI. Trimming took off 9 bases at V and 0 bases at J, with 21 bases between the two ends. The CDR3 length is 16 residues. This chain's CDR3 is CARAGLAPIPSYEQYF. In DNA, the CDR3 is TGTGCCAGGGCCGGCCTAGCTCCTATTCCCTCCTACGAGCAGTACTTC. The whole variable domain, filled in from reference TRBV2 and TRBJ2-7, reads EPEVTQTPSHQVTQMGQEVILRCVPISNHLYFYWYRQILGQKVEFLVSFYNNEISEKSEIFDDQFSVERPDGSNFTLKIRSTKLEDSAMYFCARAGLAPIPSYEQYFGPGTRLTVT.

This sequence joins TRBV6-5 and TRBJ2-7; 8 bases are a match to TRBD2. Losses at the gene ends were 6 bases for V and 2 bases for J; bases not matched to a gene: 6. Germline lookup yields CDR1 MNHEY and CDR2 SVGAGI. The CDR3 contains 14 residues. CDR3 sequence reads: CASRRSGSAYEQYF. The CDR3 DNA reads TGTGCCAGCAGGCGAAGCGGGAGTGCCTACGAGCAGTACTTC.

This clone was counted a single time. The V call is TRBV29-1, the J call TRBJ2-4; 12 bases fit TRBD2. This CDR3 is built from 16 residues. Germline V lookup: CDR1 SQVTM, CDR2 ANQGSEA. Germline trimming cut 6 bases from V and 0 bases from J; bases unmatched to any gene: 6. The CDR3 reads CSVLAGGPQAKNIQYF. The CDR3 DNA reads TGCAGCGTCCTAGCGGGAGGGCCCCAAGCCAAAAACATTCAGTACTTC.

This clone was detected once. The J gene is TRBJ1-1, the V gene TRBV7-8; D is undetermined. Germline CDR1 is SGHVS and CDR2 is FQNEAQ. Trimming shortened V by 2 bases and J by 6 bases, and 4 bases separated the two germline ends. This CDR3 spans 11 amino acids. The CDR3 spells CASSLISEAFF. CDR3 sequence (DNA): TGTGCCAGCAGCTTAATCTCTGAAGCTTTCTTT.

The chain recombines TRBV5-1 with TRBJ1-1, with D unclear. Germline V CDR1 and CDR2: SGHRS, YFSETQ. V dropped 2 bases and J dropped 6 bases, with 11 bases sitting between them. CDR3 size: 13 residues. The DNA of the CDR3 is TGCGCCAGCAGCTTCGAGGGAAACGCTGAAGCTTTCTTT. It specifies CASSFEGNAEAFF.

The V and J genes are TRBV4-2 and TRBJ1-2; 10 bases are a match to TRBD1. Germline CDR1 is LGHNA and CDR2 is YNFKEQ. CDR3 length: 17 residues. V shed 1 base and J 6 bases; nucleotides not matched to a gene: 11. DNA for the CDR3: TGTGCCAGCAGCCAAGCATTGGCGGGACAGGGGATTAATGGCTACACCTTC. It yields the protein CASSQALAGQGINGYTF.

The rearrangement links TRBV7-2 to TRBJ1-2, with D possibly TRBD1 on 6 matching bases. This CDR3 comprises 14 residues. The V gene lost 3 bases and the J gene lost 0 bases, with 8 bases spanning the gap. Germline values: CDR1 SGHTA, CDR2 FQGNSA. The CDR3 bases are TGTGCCAGCAGCTTGGACAGCACTAACTATGGCTACACCTTC. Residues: CASSLDSTNYGYTF.

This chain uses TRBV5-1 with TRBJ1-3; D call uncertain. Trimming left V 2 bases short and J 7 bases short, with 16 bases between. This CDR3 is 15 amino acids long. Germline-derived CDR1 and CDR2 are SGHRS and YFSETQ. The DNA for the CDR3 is TGCGCCAGCAGCTTCAGGACGGCGCGGGCCAACACCATATATTTT. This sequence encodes CASSFRTARANTIYF.

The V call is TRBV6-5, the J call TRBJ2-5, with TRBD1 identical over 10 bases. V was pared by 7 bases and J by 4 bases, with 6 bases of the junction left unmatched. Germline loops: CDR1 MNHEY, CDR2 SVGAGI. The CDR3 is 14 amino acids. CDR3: CASTRDRGRETQYF. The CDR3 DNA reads TGTGCCAGCACTAGAGACAGGGGGCGAGAGACCCAGTACTTC.

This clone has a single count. The CDR3 DNA is TGTGCCAGTAGTCCGAGCGGAGGGCGATATAATTCACCCCTCCACTTT. Its translation is CASSPSGGRYNSPLHF. This sequence joins TRBV19 and TRBJ1-6; D not certain. CDR1 is LNHDA and CDR2 is SQIVND in the germline V gene (reference sequence). V was shortened by 5 bases and J by 4 bases, with 15 bases between the two germline ends. This CDR3 region has 16 residues.

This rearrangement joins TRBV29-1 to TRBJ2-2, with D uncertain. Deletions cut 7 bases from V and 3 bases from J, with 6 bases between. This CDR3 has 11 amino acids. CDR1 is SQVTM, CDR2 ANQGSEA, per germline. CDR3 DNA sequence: TGCAGCGGCCAGGACACCGGGGAGCTGTTTTTT. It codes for CSGQDTGELFF.